The 22 T cell receptor beta chains given below trace back to one sample, sequenced in a study of cytomegalovirus exposure and HLA in healthy donors. The PCR made use of 60 Vbeta and 13 Jbeta primers. Repertoires were generated with immunoSEQ multiplex PCR, while TCRdb's copy carries only in-frame clones and drops some. This sample has 130,000 to 150,000 clones; about 80% occur once, and the top ten carry about 3.8%. The sequenced material came from PBMCs. These TCRs come from a man in his forties in good health and CMV-seropositive.

This chain joins TRBV27 and TRBJ1-2, with D hard to call. The CDR3 length is 13 residues. CDR1 MNHEY and CDR2 SMNVEV come from the germline V gene (reference sequence). V lost 8 bases and J 4 bases, leaving 14 bases between the germline ends. The CDR3 DNA follows: TGTGCCAGCTTTAATAGCAGAACCTATGGCTACACCTTC. Translated, it gives CASFNSRTYGYTF.

The V gene is TRBV6-5, the J gene TRBJ2-5, with 7 bases aligning to TRBD1. With 0 bases clipped from V and 5 bases from J, the junction kept 3 bases outside the gene matches. The CDR3 contains 14 residues. Germline V gene lookup returns CDR1 MNHEY and CDR2 SVGAGI. As DNA, the CDR3 is TGTGCCAGCAGTTACTCCGTGACAGGGGAGACCCAGTACTTC. This sequence encodes CASSYSVTGETQYF.

V and J are TRBV10-3 and TRBJ1-1; D is undetermined. CDR1 is ENHRY, CDR2 SYGVKD, per germline. V was clipped by 6 bases and J by 1 base, with 9 bases between them. This CDR3 has 13 amino acids. This chain's CDR3 is CAISKQTNTEAFF. The CDR3 DNA reads as TGTGCCATCAGCAAACAGACGAACACTGAAGCTTTCTTT.

This clone was detected once. The chain uses TRBV6-5 and TRBJ1-1; no reliable D call. In germline, CDR1 is MNHEY, CDR2 SVGAGI. This CDR3 region has 13 residues. Trimming removed 4 bases at V and 5 bases at J, with 11 bases between. The CDR3 sequence: CASSSPAATEAFF. The CDR3 DNA follows: TGTGCCAGCAGTTCCCCGGCGGCTACTGAAGCTTTCTTT.

The CDR3 here is CASSLVGGTYNEQFF. Written as DNA, the CDR3 is TGTGCCAGCAGCTTAGTGGGGGGAACCTACAATGAGCAGTTCTTC. V gene TRBV7-3 combines with J gene TRBJ2-1; a possible D gene is TRBD2 (6 bases). The V end lost 2 bases, the J end lost 2 bases, and 10 bases lay between the germline ends. The CDR3 totals 15 residues. Germline V gene sequence: CDR1 SGHTA, CDR2 FQGTGA.

This clone was detected only once. The chain combines TRBV11-2 with TRBJ2-5; possibly TRBD1 for D (5 bases). CDR1 is SGHAT and CDR2 is FQNNGV in the germline V gene. Trimming left V 3 bases short and J 5 bases short, with 19 bases between. The CDR3 consists of 16 residues. CDR3 residues: CASSFEQVNYGETQYF. For the CDR3, the DNA is TGTGCCAGCAGCTTCGAACAGGTGAACTACGGGGAGACCCAGTACTTC.

The rearrangement links TRBV4-1 to TRBJ2-5, with 9 bases fitting TRBD2. The germline V gene encodes CDR1 MGHRA and CDR2 YSYEKL. Trimming took 4 bases from V and 1 from J; bases not matched to a gene: 10. The CDR3 has 17 amino acids. CDR3 nucleotide sequence: TGCGCCAGCAGCCGGACATTGCGGGGGGGCCCCCAAGAGACCCAGTACTTC. As protein: CASSRTLRGGPQETQYF.

Regarding this clone: One junction end disagrees with the germline gene, perhaps due to a read error. The chain uses TRBV7-9 and TRBJ2-3, with a tentative D call TRBD1 (5 bases). Germline CDR1 is SEHNR and CDR2 is FQNEAQ (reference sequence). The CDR3 runs to 16 residues. The CDR3 reads CSSSLRGAGLTDTQYF. The CDR3 DNA reads TGTTCCAGCAGCTTACGTGGGGCAGGGTTGACAGATACGCAGTATTTT.

This clone was seen only once. The V call is TRBV11-3, the J call TRBJ1-1; D is unresolved. The CDR3 covers 13 residues. CDR1 and CDR2 (germline): SGHNT, YENEEA. The V end was cut by 3 bases, the J end by 2 bases, with 7 bases between. The CDR3 nucleotides are TGTGCCAGCAGCTTCCAGGTCAACACTGAAGCTTTCTTT. This translates into CASSFQVNTEAFF.

The CDR3 coding sequence is TGCGCCAGCAGCATTTCGACAGGGGAAAAACTGTTTTTT. This translates into CASSISTGEKLFF. The chain carries TRBV5-1 and TRBJ1-4, with TRBD1 matching over 7 bases. From germline, CDR1 is SGHRS and CDR2 YFSETQ. V lost 4 bases to trimming and J lost 8 bases; unmatched junction nucleotides: 5. The CDR3 consists of 13 residues. Using reference TRBV5-1 and TRBJ1-4 for the parts outside the CDR3, the full variable domain is KAGVTQTPRYLIKTRGQQVTLSCSPISGHRSVSWYQQTPGQGLQFLFEYFSETQRNKGNFPGRFSGRQFSNSRSEMNVSTLELGDSALYLCASSISTGEKLFFGSGTQLSVL.

The V gene is TRBV7-9, the J gene TRBJ2-2; TRBD2 matches at 9 bases. Germline trimming cut 5 bases from V and 4 bases from J; bases unmatched to any gene: 5. The germline gives CDR1 SEHNR, CDR2 FQNEAQ (reference sequence). The CDR3 sequence is 15 residues long. The CDR3 region is CASSRRREGTGELFF. The DNA for the CDR3 is TGTGCCAGCAGCCGACGGCGGGAGGGCACCGGGGAGCTGTTTTTT.

A word on this clone: At one end the junction does not follow the germline gene, possibly because of a read error. This same CDR3 is encoded by further DNA sequences in the sample. The chain combines TRBV9 with TRBJ2-3; D is ambiguous. Germline-derived CDR1 and CDR2 are SGDLS and YYNGEE. The length of the CDR3 is 11 residues. CDR3 loop: CASSRGDTQYF. The CDR3 coding sequence is TGCGCCAGCTCGAGAGGAGATACGCAGTATTTT.

This clone was seen a few times. The chain carries TRBV27 and TRBJ2-5; 7 nucleotides agree with TRBD2. The tail of the sequence fits TRBJ2-7 better, so the J call may be wrong. The CDR3 extends over 14 amino acids. CDR1 and CDR2 (germline): MNHEY, SMNVEV (reference sequence). The CDR3 reads CASSRTSLTYEQYF. The DNA of the CDR3 is TGTGCCAGCAGTCGGACTAGTCTTACCTACGAGCAGTACTTC.

V usage is TRBV7-9 and J usage is TRBJ2-2, with D perhaps TRBD2 (5 bases). Trimming pared 1 base from V and 2 bases from J, leaving 11 bases between. The germline V gene encodes CDR1 SEHNR and CDR2 FQNEAQ (reference sequence). This CDR3 has 16 amino acids. The CDR3 DNA reads TGTGCCAGCAGCTTAGACAGCGGAGACAACACCGGGGAGCTGTTTTTT. Encoded protein: CASSLDSGDNTGELFF.

The chain links TRBV30 to TRBJ1-4; D is possibly TRBD1 (5 bases). Germline assignment: CDR1 GTSNPN and CDR2 SVGIG (reference sequence). This CDR3 is 16 amino acids long. V dropped 3 bases and J dropped 4 bases, with 18 bases sitting between them. The CDR3 sequence: CAWSQTRVGVNEKLFF. CDR3 bases: TGTGCCTGGAGCCAAACCCGTGTAGGGGTTAATGAAAAACTGTTTTTT. The complete variable domain, with remaining parts taken from reference TRBV30 and TRBJ1-4, reads SQTIHQWPATLVQPVGSPLSLECTVEGTSNPNLYWYRQAAGRGLQLLFYSVGIGQISSEVPQNLSASRPQDRQFILSSKKLLLSDSGFYLCAWSQTRVGVNEKLFFGSGTQLSVL.

The V gene is TRBV5-1, the J gene TRBJ2-1, with TRBD2 matching over 13 bases. The V gene's germline CDR1 is SGHRS and CDR2 YFSETQ. The CDR3 is 18 amino acids. V was pared by 3 bases and J by 7 bases, with 13 bases of the junction left unmatched. The CDR3 loop is CASSWTGFGLAGVNEQFF. CDR3 nucleotide sequence: TGCGCCAGCAGCTGGACAGGGTTCGGACTAGCGGGAGTTAATGAGCAGTTCTTC.

The chain couples TRBV7-9 to TRBJ1-5; a possible D gene is TRBD1 (5 bases). This CDR3 spans 15 amino acids. The germline V gene has CDR1 SEHNR and CDR2 FQNEAQ (reference sequence). Trimming stripped 3 bases from V and 11 bases from J, with 20 bases between. The CDR3 DNA follows: TGTGCCAGCAGCTTTGGGCAGGGAGGGTCTAAAGCCCAGCATTTT. Amino acid sequence: CASSFGQGGSKAQHF.

This chain joins TRBV7-9 and TRBJ2-5, with 11 nucleotides matching TRBD2. The V gene end was trimmed by 4 bases and the J gene end by 5 bases; junction bases not matched to a gene: 12. This CDR3 has 17 residues. Germline CDR1 reads SEHNR; CDR2 reads FQNEAQ (reference sequence). In DNA form, the CDR3 reads TGTGCCAGCAGCTCGACTTCACTAGCGGGAGTGTCGGAGACCCAGTACTTC. Translation gives CASSSTSLAGVSETQYF.

The V call is TRBV14, the J call TRBJ2-3, with D possibly being TRBD2 (5 bases). CDR1 SGHDN and CDR2 FVKESK come from the germline V gene. V dropped 2 bases and J dropped 7 bases, with 13 bases sitting between them. The CDR3 has 14 amino acids. CDR3 DNA sequence: TGTGCCAGCAGCCAATCCACCTCCGGGAATACGCAGTATTTT. Protein: CASSQSTSGNTQYF.

The chain employs TRBV6-5 and TRBJ2-2; 7 nucleotides agree with TRBD1. Per the germline V gene, CDR1 is MNHEY and CDR2 is SVGAGI. CDR3 length: 16 amino acids. V was pared by 0 bases and J by 4 bases, with 5 bases of the junction left unmatched. The CDR3 region is CASSYSRDSSTGELFF. The CDR3 DNA reads TGTGCCAGCAGTTACTCGAGGGACAGTTCCACCGGGGAGCTGTTTTTT.

V usage is TRBV5-6 and J usage is TRBJ2-1; 11 bases match TRBD1. The CDR3 spans 15 residues. Germline assignment: CDR1 SGHDT and CDR2 YYEEEE. V was clipped by 4 bases and J by 7 bases; unmatched bases: 7. CDR3 sequence reads: CASSPDRGLRNEQFF. CDR3 nucleotide sequence: TGTGCCAGCAGCCCGGACAGGGGGCTGAGGAATGAGCAGTTCTTC.

The chain recombines TRBV7-9 with TRBJ2-1; 8 bases align to TRBD2. V dropped 2 bases and J dropped 5; count of bases not matched to a gene: 5. Germline V gives CDR1 SEHNR, CDR2 FQNEAQ (reference sequence). CDR3 length: 15 amino acids. The CDR3 spells CASSLTRGLDNEQFF. The CDR3 DNA follows: TGTGCCAGCAGCTTAACGCGGGGACTAGACAATGAGCAGTTCTTC.